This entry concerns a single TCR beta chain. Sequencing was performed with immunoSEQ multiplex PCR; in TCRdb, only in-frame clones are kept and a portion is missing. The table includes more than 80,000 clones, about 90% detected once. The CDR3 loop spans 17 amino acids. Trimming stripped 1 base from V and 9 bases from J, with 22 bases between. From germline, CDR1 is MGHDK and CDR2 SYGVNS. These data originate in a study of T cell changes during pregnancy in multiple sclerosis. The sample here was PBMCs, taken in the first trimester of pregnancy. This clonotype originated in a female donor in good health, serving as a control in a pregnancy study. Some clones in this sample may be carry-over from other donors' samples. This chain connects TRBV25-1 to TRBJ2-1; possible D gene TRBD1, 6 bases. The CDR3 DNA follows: TGTGCCAGCAGTGAATTTTTCGGGGCAGGGGTAGGCGGTGAGCAGTTCTTC. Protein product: CASSEFFGAGVGGEQFF.